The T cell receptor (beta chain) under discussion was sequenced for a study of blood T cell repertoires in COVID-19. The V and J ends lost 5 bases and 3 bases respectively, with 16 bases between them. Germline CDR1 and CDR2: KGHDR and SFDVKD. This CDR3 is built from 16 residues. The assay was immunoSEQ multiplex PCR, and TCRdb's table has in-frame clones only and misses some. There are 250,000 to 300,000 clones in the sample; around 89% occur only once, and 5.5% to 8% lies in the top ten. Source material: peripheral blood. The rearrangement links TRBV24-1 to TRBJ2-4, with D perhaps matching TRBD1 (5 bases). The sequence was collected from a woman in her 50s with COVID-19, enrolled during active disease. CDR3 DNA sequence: TGTGCCACCAGTGCTACAGGAGCGTTCGGCAAAAACATTCAGTACTTC. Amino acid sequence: CATSATGAFGKNIQYF.